The clone carrying this T cell receptor (beta chain) showed up just once. The data derive from a study of blood T cell repertoires in COVID-19. Study in general: Sites in the United States, Italy and Spain provided acute and convalescent COVID-19 samples. From T cells, B-cell-depleted T cells, or PBMCs came the material, which was cDNA or gDNA.

Clones were read by immunoSEQ multiplex PCR, and TCRdb kept only the in-frame ones, dropping some. There are 100,000 or so clones in the sample; around 84% occur only once, and 2.1% lies in the top ten. The CDR3 contains 12 residues. V lost 7 bases and J 6 bases, leaving 13 bases between the germline ends. The germline V gene encodes CDR1 SQVTM and CDR2 ANQGSEA. The sequence was obtained from a human donor in a cohort sampled during active COVID-19. This chain connects TRBV29-1 to TRBJ2-1, with a weak D call TRBD2 (5 bases). Sequencing was performed on peripheral blood. CDR3 region: CSGRANSNEQFF. CDR3 sequence (DNA): TGCAGCGGGCGGGCCAATTCCAATGAGCAGTTCTTC.